A single T cell receptor (beta chain) is shown here with its context. The data were obtained in a study of T cell responses to AZD1222 COVID-19 vaccine. Repertoires were generated with immunoSEQ multiplex PCR, while TCRdb's copy carries only in-frame clones and drops some. The sample lists about 120,000 clones; around nine tenths were seen once. The clonotype comes from an adult in good health. This specimen was peripheral blood, taken on day 0 of AZD1222 vaccination.

For the CDR3, the DNA is TGCGCCAGCACCCTCTCGGGACAGAATTCACCCCTCCACTTT. It translates to CASTLSGQNSPLHF. The chain joins TRBV5-1 to TRBJ1-6; 7 bases line up with TRBD1. Germline V gene sequence: CDR1 SGHRS, CDR2 YFSETQ. The CDR3 totals 14 residues. V shed 6 bases and J 7 bases; nucleotides not matched to a gene: 7.